These 27 T cell receptor beta chains share one sample of origin, sequenced in a study of blood T cell repertoires in COVID-19. The method was immunoSEQ multiplex PCR; TCRdb's version includes in-frame clones alone and lacks a portion of them. The repertoire includes tens of thousands of clones, 80% of them detected once, and more than 15% sits in the top ten. Sequencing was performed on peripheral blood. Receptors were obtained from a woman of 80 years or more with active or convalescent COVID-19.

The V call is TRBV29-1, the J call TRBJ1-2; 9 bases match TRBD1. This CDR3 contains 15 residues. Trimming at V came to 4 bases and at J to 2 bases, leaving 8 bases not matched to a gene. Germline V gene data show CDR1 as SQVTM and CDR2 as ANQGSEA. CDR3 protein: CSVGGGQGINYGYTF. CDR3 coding DNA: TGCAGCGTTGGAGGGGGACAGGGTATAAACTATGGCTACACCTTC.

This clone was recorded at least ten times. V gene TRBV5-4 combines with J gene TRBJ1-6, with TRBD1 identical over 11 bases. Trimming cost V 4 bases and J 9 bases; bases outside gene matches: 9. Per germline, CDR1 SGHNT and CDR2 YYREEE (reference sequence). The CDR3 runs 16 residues. CDR3 DNA sequence: TGTGCCAGCAGCGGAAGAACCGGGACAGGGGGTTCACCCCTCCACTTT. Translation: CASSGRTGTGGSPLHF.

In this sample, this clone turned up a few times. The chain has TRBV7-9 and TRBJ2-7; no definite D call. Germline CDR1 reads SEHNR; CDR2 reads FQNEAQ (reference sequence). V lost 4 bases and J lost 5, with 12 bases in between. The CDR3 runs 13 residues. The CDR3 spells CASSSGGLDEQYF. The CDR3, as DNA: TGTGCCAGCAGCTCGGGTGGGTTGGACGAGCAGTACTTC.

This chain uses TRBV6-6 with TRBJ2-5; 13 bases are a match to TRBD2. Per germline, CDR1 MNHNY and CDR2 SVGAGI (reference sequence). This CDR3 spans 16 amino acids. After removal of 6 bases from V and 2 bases from J, the junction contained 6 bases not matched to a gene. The CDR3 DNA is TGTGCCAGCAGCCGACTAGCGGGAGGTCGGCAAGAGACCCAGTACTTC. Its translation: CASSRLAGGRQETQYF.

In its sample, this clone was seen once. The chain joins TRBV9 to TRBJ1-6, with 7 bases identical to TRBD1. The V and J ends lost 0 bases and 7 bases, in that order; junction bases with no gene match: 1. Per the germline V gene, CDR1 is SGDLS and CDR2 is YYNGEE. The CDR3 sequence is 14 residues long. The CDR3 reads CASSVGQGNSPLHF. The CDR3 DNA is TGTGCCAGCAGCGTAGGACAGGGAAATTCACCCCTCCACTTT.

A note on this clone: Compared with germline, one end of the junction differs, possibly owing to a read error. The chain links TRBV7-6 to TRBJ1-5; no clear D. CDR1 is SGHVS, CDR2 FNYEAQ, per germline. This CDR3 spans 16 amino acids. The CDR3 sequence is CASSLGTPGSNQPQHF. The CDR3 nucleotides are TGTGCCAGCAGTTTAGGAACTCCCGGGAGCAATCAGCCCCAGCATTTT.

This clone was seen a handful of times. V usage is TRBV10-1 and J usage is TRBJ2-7, with a possible D match to TRBD2 (5 bases). The CDR3 is 15 amino acids. Germline assignment: CDR1 WNHNN and CDR2 SYGVQD (reference sequence). Trimming shortened V by 2 bases and J by 1 base, and 12 bases separated the two germline ends. As DNA, the CDR3 is TGCGCCAGCAGTGAGGGTAGCGCCTCGTCCTACGAGCAGTACTTC. Protein sequence: CASSEGSASSYEQYF.

CDR3: CAISEFGVGQGNGNTIYF. The DNA of the CDR3 is TGTGCCATCAGTGAGTTCGGTGTTGGACAGGGGAATGGAAACACCATATATTTT. The rearrangement joins TRBV10-3 to TRBJ1-3, with 9 bases that match TRBD1. CDR3 length equals 18 residues. Germline V gene sequence: CDR1 ENHRY, CDR2 SYGVKD. Germline trimming cut 1 base from V and 3 bases from J; bases unmatched to any gene: 10.

The chain uses TRBV9 and TRBJ1-3, with 8 bases fitting TRBD1. V was clipped by 5 bases and J by 2 bases; unmatched bases: 24. Germline lookup yields CDR1 SGDLS and CDR2 YYNGEE. The CDR3 is made up of 21 amino acids. The CDR3 here is CASRGKSGDRWEPKPGNTIYF. The CDR3 nucleotides are TGTGCCAGCAGGGGAAAAAGTGGGGACAGGTGGGAGCCTAAACCTGGAAACACCATATATTTT.

This chain joins TRBV5-1 and TRBJ1-6; D is unclear. V was cut by 1 base and J by 0 bases, with 11 bases left in between. Germline CDR1 is SGHRS and CDR2 is YFSETQ. The CDR3 runs 17 residues. For the CDR3, the DNA is TGCGCCAGCAGCTTGTCGAGCGTGAGCTCCTATAATTCACCCCTCCACTTT. Translated: CASSLSSVSSYNSPLHF. Together with reference TRBV5-1 and TRBJ1-6, the CDR3 gives the full variable domain: KAGVTQTPRYLIKTRGQQVTLSCSPISGHRSVSWYQQTPGQGLQFLFEYFSETQRNKGNFPGRFSGRQFSNSRSEMNVSTLELGDSALYLCASSLSSVSSYNSPLHFGNGTRLTVT.

The rearrangement links TRBV27 to TRBJ1-1; TRBD1 matches 9 bases. CDR3 size: 16 residues. In germline, CDR1 is MNHEY, CDR2 SMNVEV (reference sequence). V was pared by 4 bases and J by 0 bases, with 6 bases of the junction left unmatched. For the CDR3, the DNA is TGTGCCAGCAGTTCCGGGACAGGGTGGGTGAACACTGAAGCTTTCTTT. It specifies CASSSGTGWVNTEAFF.

This chain links TRBV4-1 with TRBJ1-1; D uncertain. V lost 0 bases and J lost 0, with 8 bases in between. This CDR3 is built from 15 residues. Germline CDR1 reads MGHRA; CDR2 reads YSYEKL. The CDR3 loop reads CASSQEELMNTEAFF. The CDR3, as DNA: TGCGCCAGCAGCCAAGAGGAGCTTATGAACACTGAAGCTTTCTTT.

This clone was recorded a few times. V and J are TRBV29-1 and TRBJ1-1; D is unresolved. Trimming cost V 0 bases and J 7 bases, with 15 bases left between them. Germline lookup yields CDR1 SQVTM and CDR2 ANQGSEA. The CDR3 is 14 residues long. CDR3 in amino acids: CSVEDAGFRGEAFF. The CDR3 DNA follows: TGCAGCGTTGAAGATGCGGGGTTTCGCGGTGAAGCTTTCTTT.

The J gene is TRBJ2-3, the V gene TRBV3-1 (or the pseudogene TRBV3-2); 9 bases map to TRBD1. Germline V CDR1 and CDR2: LGHDT, YNNKEL (reference sequence). The trim removed 0 bases at V and 3 bases at J, leaving 7 bases unmatched. This CDR3 has 17 amino acids. For the CDR3, the DNA is TGTGCCAGCAGCCAAGATTATCCGGGACAGGGTACAGATACGCAGTATTTT. It encodes CASSQDYPGQGTDTQYF.

J is TRBJ2-7 and V is TRBV19, with 8 bases that match TRBD1. CDR3 size: 13 residues. CDR1 and CDR2 (germline): LNHDA, SQIVND (reference sequence). The trim removed 10 bases at V and 1 base at J, leaving 6 bases unmatched. CDR3 residues: CATRQGLSYEQYF. The CDR3, as DNA: TGTGCCACCCGACAGGGGCTTTCCTACGAGCAGTACTTC.

V gene TRBV6-5 combines with J gene TRBJ2-7, with TRBD1 matching 10 bases. V trimming: 2 bases; J trimming: 3 bases; junction bases outside the gene matches: 4. Germline V lookup: CDR1 MNHEY, CDR2 SVGAGI. CDR3 length: 15 residues. CDR3 bases: TGTGCCAGCAGTTACACCGGGACAGGGGACTACGAGCAGTACTTC. It encodes CASSYTGTGDYEQYF.

The J gene is TRBJ2-5, the V gene TRBV27, with a tentative D call TRBD2 (6 bases). The V gene's germline CDR1 is MNHEY and CDR2 SMNVEV (reference sequence). The CDR3 has 13 residues. Trimming removed 5 bases from V and 7 bases from J, with 14 bases in between. CDR3 sequence (DNA): TGTGCCAGCAGTCGGGACTTAAAGGGGACCCAGTACTTC. Residues: CASSRDLKGTQYF.

The chain joins TRBV18 to TRBJ1-1; TRBD1 is a possible D gene (6 bases). The CDR3 contains 13 residues. Germline V gene sequence: CDR1 KGHSH, CDR2 LQKENI. Trimming stripped 1 base from V and 7 bases from J, with 10 bases between. As DNA, the CDR3 is TGTGCCAGCTCACCACGGGACACCCTTGAAGCTTTCTTT. This encodes CASSPRDTLEAFF.

This clone was seen a few times. The rearrangement links TRBV19 to TRBJ2-7; 10 bases are shared with TRBD1. V trimming: 5 bases; J trimming: 2 bases; junction bases outside the gene matches: 3. The germline V gene encodes CDR1 LNHDA and CDR2 SQIVND (reference sequence). The CDR3 runs 14 residues. CDR3 DNA: TGTGCCAGTAGTGAGGGACAGGGGCCCTACGAGCAGTACTTC. Protein product: CASSEGQGPYEQYF.

This clone was seen a single time. This chain links TRBV10-3 with TRBJ2-7, with a tentative D call TRBD2 (6 bases). Germline V gene sequence: CDR1 ENHRY, CDR2 SYGVKD. The V and J ends lost 4 bases and 4 bases respectively, with 8 bases between them. This CDR3 comprises 12 residues. CDR3 in DNA: TGTGCCATCAGTGTGGAGGGTTACGAGCAGTACTTC. The encoded protein is CAISVEGYEQYF.

This chain joins TRBV5-5 and TRBJ1-3; D is ambiguous. CDR3 length: 15 residues. Looked up from germline, CDR1 is SGHKS and CDR2 is YYEKEE (reference sequence). Trimming left V 1 base short and J 0 bases short, with 8 bases between. CDR3 in DNA: TGTGCCAGCAGCTTGACAGATGACTCTGGAAACACCATATATTTT. This codes for CASSLTDDSGNTIYF.

V is TRBV27 and J is TRBJ2-7, with 9 bases identical to TRBD2. The ends lost 5 bases at V and 4 bases at J; junction bases unmatched: 9. CDR1 is MNHEY, CDR2 SMNVEV, per germline (reference sequence). The CDR3 is made up of 15 amino acids. The CDR3 sequence: CASSPASGAAYEQYF. The CDR3, as DNA: TGTGCCAGCAGTCCAGCTAGCGGGGCCGCGTACGAGCAGTACTTC.

The rearrangement joins TRBV7-9 to TRBJ1-6; TRBD1 might be the D (6 bases). The germline V gene has CDR1 SEHNR and CDR2 FQNEAQ (reference sequence). Trimming left V 5 bases short and J 3 bases short, with 14 bases between. CDR3 size: 16 residues. The CDR3 nucleotides read TGTGCCAGCAGCGTAGGACAGATGAACTATAATTCACCCCTCCACTTT. Protein product: CASSVGQMNYNSPLHF.

This chain links TRBV5-4 with TRBJ2-7; the match to TRBD1 covers 8 bases. Trimming cost V 3 bases and J 2 bases; bases outside gene matches: 7. There are 15 residues in the CDR3. Looked up from germline, CDR1 is SGHNT and CDR2 is YYREEE (reference sequence). The CDR3 DNA sequence: TGTGCCAGCAGCTCACAGGGGGATTTTCCCTACGAGCAGTACTTC. The encoded protein is CASSSQGDFPYEQYF.

V is TRBV7-2 and J is TRBJ1-5; possible D gene TRBD1, 5 bases. Germline V gene data show CDR1 as SGHTA and CDR2 as FQGNSA. CDR3 length: 15 residues. Between the trimmed V and J ends, which lost 4 bases and 5 bases, there was a span of 15 bases. Written as DNA, the CDR3 is TGTGCCAGCAGCTCCTCCGCAGGGAGGGATCAGCCCCAGCATTTT. Its translation is CASSSSAGRDQPQHF.

The J gene is TRBJ2-4, the V gene TRBV28, with 8 bases aligning to TRBD1. Germline V CDR1 and CDR2: MDHEN, SYDVKM. This CDR3 has 17 residues. Losses at the gene ends were 5 bases for V and 4 bases for J; bases not matched to a gene: 13. The CDR3 nucleotides are TGTGCCAGCAGTCCCTTCCGGGACAGGTCTGCGAAAAACATTCAGTACTTC. Protein sequence: CASSPFRDRSAKNIQYF. The variable domain in full, completed from reference TRBV28 and TRBJ2-4, reads DVKVTQSSRYLVKRTGEKVFLECVQDMDHENMFWYRQDPGLGLRLIYFSYDVKMKEKGDIPEGYSVSREKKERFSLILESASTNQTSMYLCASSPFRDRSAKNIQYFGAGTRLSVL.

V is TRBV30 and J is TRBJ2-6; the match to TRBD1 covers 7 bases. This CDR3 contains 17 residues. The V and J ends lost 5 bases and 2 bases, in that order; junction bases with no gene match: 12. CDR1 and CDR2 from the germline V gene are GTSNPN and SVGIG (reference sequence). The DNA for the CDR3 is TGTGCCTGGCACAGGGGAATCGGTTTGGCTGGGGCCAACGTCCTGACTTTC. It translates to CAWHRGIGLAGANVLTF.